One sample yielded the 3 T cell receptor beta chains listed below, sequenced in a study of shared clonotypes between healthy human individuals. Using immunoSEQ multiplex PCR, the repertoire was profiled, and TCRdb retains in-frame clones only, with some absent. Here the sample spans 1.6 million or so clones, 98% being singletons. The sample was naive CD4+ T cells sorted from blood. Specified subset: CD45RA+ positively selected. All receptors come from a man aged 25 to 40 in good health.

This clone was found once. The rearrangement joins TRBV5-1 to TRBJ2-2; TRBD2 matches at 10 bases. CDR3 length: 15 residues. Looked up from germline, CDR1 is SGHRS and CDR2 is YFSETQ. Losses at the gene ends were 4 bases for V and 7 bases for J; bases not matched to a gene: 7. Here the CDR3 reads CASSMASGRIGELFF. Written as DNA, the CDR3 is TGCGCCAGCAGCATGGCTAGCGGGAGAATCGGGGAGCTGTTTTTT.

This chain links TRBV14 with TRBJ2-4; D remains unclear. The V end was cut by 5 bases, the J end by 6 bases, with 17 bases between. The CDR3 has 15 amino acids. The germline V gene has CDR1 SGHDN and CDR2 FVKESK. CDR3 sequence: CASSARRAIVNIQYF. CDR3 nucleotide sequence: TGTGCCAGCAGCGCGCGTAGGGCGATCGTAAACATTCAGTACTTC. Using reference TRBV14 and TRBJ2-4 for the parts outside the CDR3, the full variable domain is EAGVTQFPSHSVIEKGQTVTLRCDPISGHDNLYWYRRVMGKEIKFLLHFVKESKQDESGMPNNRFLAERTGGTYSTLKVQPAELEDSGVYFCASSARRAIVNIQYFGAGTRLSVL.

The V call is TRBV6-4, the J call TRBJ1-1; D remains unclear. The CDR3 has 14 residues. Germline values: CDR1 MRHNA, CDR2 SNTAGT. V lost 6 bases and J lost 1, with 12 bases in between. As DNA, the CDR3 is TGTGCCAGCAGAGTTGTACCGTCGAACACTGAAGCTTTCTTT. Translated: CASRVVPSNTEAFF.